A selection of T cell receptor beta chains follows, all from one sample in a study of blood T cell repertoires in COVID-19. Libraries were prepared by immunoSEQ multiplex PCR; TCRdb keeps only in-frame clonotypes and omits some of them. The sample has about 280,000 clones, roughly 80% seen once. Material for sequencing was PBMCs or T cells enriched from blood (not recorded which). These receptors were collected from a man aged 40-50 years who had been exposed to COVID-19. CDR3s include the opening cysteine and the closing phenylalanine or tryptophan. Each record gives: D gene, clone size, J gene, V gene, CDR3 DNA, CDR3 protein. The D gene is left open where the match is weak. Size is stated for part of the rows, as once, few or many counts, or as a class when the clone is expanded.

d_gene: TRBD2
abundance: -
j_gene: TRBJ2-5
v_gene: TRBV10-2
CDR3nt: TGCGCCAGCAGGGCCACTAGCGGGATAGGTGAGACCCAGTACTTC
CDR3aa: CASRATSGIGETQYF

d_gene: -
abundance: -
j_gene: TRBJ1-5
v_gene: TRBV6-6
CDR3nt: TGTGCCAGCAGTTACTCGCGGAATAGCAATCAGCCCCAGCATTTT
CDR3aa: CASSYSRNSNQPQHF

d_gene: -
abundance: -
j_gene: TRBJ1-2
v_gene: TRBV28
CDR3nt: TGTGCCAGCAGTACGCACCCGGGGGGGGGCTACACCTTC
CDR3aa: CASSTHPGGGYTF

d_gene: -
abundance: -
j_gene: TRBJ2-7
v_gene: TRBV5-6
CDR3nt: TGTGCCAGCAGCTTGCAGACAGCCTTCGAGCAGTACTTC
CDR3aa: CASSLQTAFEQYF

d_gene: TRBD1
abundance: -
j_gene: TRBJ1-1
v_gene: TRBV5-1
CDR3nt: TGCGCCAGCGGACAGGGGAACACTGAAGCTTTCTTT
CDR3aa: CASGQGNTEAFF

d_gene: TRBD1
abundance: -
j_gene: TRBJ2-1
v_gene: TRBV7-6
CDR3nt: TGTGCCAGCAGCCGGGACAGAATTGACAATGAGCAGTTCTTC
CDR3aa: CASSRDRIDNEQFF

d_gene: TRBD2
abundance: -
j_gene: TRBJ2-3
v_gene: TRBV14
CDR3nt: TGTGCCAGCAGCCAGGGGGCTAGCGGGAGAGTCGATACGCAGTATTTT
CDR3aa: CASSQGASGRVDTQYF

d_gene: TRBD2
abundance: -
j_gene: TRBJ2-5
v_gene: TRBV5-6
CDR3nt: TGTGCCAGCAGCCAACCCCCGGGACTAGCGGGAGAAGAGACCCAGTACTTC
CDR3aa: CASSQPPGLAGEETQYF

d_gene: TRBD1
abundance: -
j_gene: TRBJ2-3
v_gene: TRBV7-9
CDR3nt: TGTGCCAGCAGCCGGGACAGGGCGGGAGATACGCAGTATTTT
CDR3aa: CASSRDRAGDTQYF

d_gene: -
abundance: -
j_gene: TRBJ1-5
v_gene: TRBV19
CDR3nt: TGTGCCAGTCGGGGTCAATACAGGGAACAGCCCCAGCATTTT
CDR3aa: CASRGQYREQPQHF

d_gene: TRBD1
abundance: -
j_gene: TRBJ1-6
v_gene: TRBV5-5
CDR3nt: TGTGCCAGCAGCTTGGGGCCTAGGGACAGCGGCGCTGGTTCACCCCTCCACTTT
CDR3aa: CASSLGPRDSGAGSPLHF

d_gene: TRBD1
abundance: -
j_gene: TRBJ1-2
v_gene: TRBV6-1
CDR3nt: TGTGCCAGCAGTGAATTAGACAGGGGGCACGGCTACACCTTC
CDR3aa: CASSELDRGHGYTF

d_gene: -
abundance: -
j_gene: TRBJ1-5
v_gene: TRBV5-8
CDR3nt: TGTGCCAGCAGCTGGGAGAGGGGCAATCAGCCCCAGCATTTT
CDR3aa: CASSWERGNQPQHF

d_gene: -
abundance: -
j_gene: TRBJ1-3
v_gene: TRBV14
CDR3nt: TGTGCCAGCAGCCAAGGAGGGACAAATTCTGGAAACACCATATATTTT
CDR3aa: CASSQGGTNSGNTIYF

d_gene: -
abundance: -
j_gene: TRBJ2-2
v_gene: TRBV3-1/TRBV3-2
CDR3nt: TGTGCCAGCAGCCAAGCAACAGTATACACCGGGGAGCTGTTTTTT
CDR3aa: CASSQATVYTGELFF

d_gene: -
abundance: -
j_gene: TRBJ1-6
v_gene: TRBV9
CDR3nt: TGTGCCAGCAGCCCCCCGGGGGGCGGCCTACCCCTCCACTTT
CDR3aa: CASSPPGGGLPLHF

d_gene: -
abundance: -
j_gene: TRBJ1-6
v_gene: TRBV30
CDR3nt: TGTGCCTGGAGTGTATCACAGGGATTCCGCTCACCCCTCCACTTT
CDR3aa: CAWSVSQGFRSPLHF

d_gene: TRBD1
abundance: -
j_gene: TRBJ1-2
v_gene: TRBV9
CDR3nt: TGTGCCAGCAGCTTACAGGGGGCTAACGGCTACACCTTC
CDR3aa: CASSLQGANGYTF

d_gene: -
abundance: few
j_gene: TRBJ2-3
v_gene: TRBV7-3
CDR3nt: TGTGCCAGCAGCTCAGTAACCACAGATACGCAGTATTTT
CDR3aa: CASSSVTTDTQYF

d_gene: -
abundance: -
j_gene: TRBJ1-5
v_gene: TRBV30
CDR3nt: TGTGCCTGGAGTAAGGGTGAGGGACAGCCCCAGCATTTT
CDR3aa: CAWSKGEGQPQHF

d_gene: TRBD1
abundance: few
j_gene: TRBJ2-7
v_gene: TRBV6-5
CDR3nt: TGTGCCAGCAGTTACTCATCGGGACAGGGGTTTTACGAGCAGTACTTC
CDR3aa: CASSYSSGQGFYEQYF

d_gene: -
abundance: -
j_gene: TRBJ1-1
v_gene: TRBV2
CDR3nt: TGTGCCAGCAGTGTTACTGAGGCGGGGGACACTGAAGCTTTCTTT
CDR3aa: CASSVTEAGDTEAFF

d_gene: -
abundance: many
j_gene: TRBJ2-5
v_gene: TRBV7-9
CDR3nt: TGTGCCAGCAGCTTAGCGGGAGGCCGCCAAGAGACCCAGTACTTC
CDR3aa: CASSLAGGRQETQYF

d_gene: -
abundance: -
j_gene: TRBJ1-5
v_gene: TRBV12-5
CDR3nt: TGTGCTAGTGGTTTGGCAGGGGTTCAGCCCCAGCATTTT
CDR3aa: CASGLAGVQPQHF

d_gene: -
abundance: -
j_gene: TRBJ1-1
v_gene: TRBV28
CDR3nt: TGTGCCAGCTTCCGCCCGGAGGCCACTGAAGCTTTCTTT
CDR3aa: CASFRPEATEAFF

d_gene: -
abundance: -
j_gene: TRBJ1-6
v_gene: TRBV14
CDR3nt: TGTGCCAGCAGCCAAGATATCCGCGGGTCCTATAATTCACCCCTCCACTTT
CDR3aa: CASSQDIRGSYNSPLHF

d_gene: TRBD1
abundance: -
j_gene: TRBJ1-4
v_gene: TRBV5-1
CDR3nt: TGCGCCAGCAGGGGACAGGGGGCGGAGACTGAAAAACTGTTTTTT
CDR3aa: CASRGQGAETEKLFF

d_gene: -
abundance: -
j_gene: TRBJ2-1
v_gene: TRBV5-6
CDR3nt: TGTGCCAGCAGCTTGTGGGGTGGCAGGGGTAATATCAATGAGCAGTTCTTC
CDR3aa: CASSLWGGRGNINEQFF

d_gene: -
abundance: few
j_gene: TRBJ1-2
v_gene: TRBV11-2
CDR3nt: TGTGCCAGCAGCGGGATGGCGGGGCGCTGGATCTATGGCTACACCTTC
CDR3aa: CASSGMAGRWIYGYTF

d_gene: TRBD1
abundance: -
j_gene: TRBJ1-1
v_gene: TRBV20-1
CDR3nt: TGCAGTGCTATGAGGGGGCCCGAAGCTTTCTTT
CDR3aa: CSAMRGPEAFF

d_gene: TRBD1
abundance: -
j_gene: TRBJ2-5
v_gene: TRBV6-5
CDR3nt: TGTGCCAGCAGATCCGGGACAGGGGATAGGACCCAGTACTTC
CDR3aa: CASRSGTGDRTQYF

d_gene: -
abundance: -
j_gene: TRBJ1-2
v_gene: TRBV19
CDR3nt: TGTGCCAGTAGCGAGGACTCAAGGGTCTATGGCTACACCTTC
CDR3aa: CASSEDSRVYGYTF

d_gene: TRBD2
abundance: -
j_gene: TRBJ2-7
v_gene: TRBV5-1
CDR3nt: TGCGCCAGCAGCTCCCCACTAGCGGGAGTCCGGGATGCCTACGAGCAGTACTTC
CDR3aa: CASSSPLAGVRDAYEQYF

d_gene: -
abundance: -
j_gene: TRBJ2-7
v_gene: TRBV7-6
CDR3nt: TGTGCCAGCAGCTTGGGCGGGACTTCAAGAGGCGAGCAGTACTTC
CDR3aa: CASSLGGTSRGEQYF

d_gene: TRBD1
abundance: -
j_gene: TRBJ2-5
v_gene: TRBV24-1
CDR3nt: TGTGCCACCAGTGACTTGGGAATGGGACAGGGGGTCCAAGAGACCCAGTACTTC
CDR3aa: CATSDLGMGQGVQETQYF

d_gene: -
abundance: -
j_gene: TRBJ2-7
v_gene: TRBV7-9
CDR3nt: TGTGCCAGCAGCTTAGCGCTCGGCGAGCAGTACTTC
CDR3aa: CASSLALGEQYF

d_gene: TRBD1
abundance: once
j_gene: TRBJ2-2
v_gene: TRBV19
CDR3nt: TGTGCCAGTAGTACTCCGGGACAGGGGATCACCGGGGAGCTGTTTTTT
CDR3aa: CASSTPGQGITGELFF

d_gene: TRBD2
abundance: -
j_gene: TRBJ2-1
v_gene: TRBV12-5
CDR3nt: TGTGCTAGTGCTAAAGGGGCGGGGGTTTTTGATGAGCAGTTCTTC
CDR3aa: CASAKGAGVFDEQFF

d_gene: TRBD2
abundance: -
j_gene: TRBJ2-1
v_gene: TRBV24-1
CDR3nt: TGTGCCACCAGTGATCCTAGCGGGAGGGCCGCTGAGCAGTTCTTC
CDR3aa: CATSDPSGRAAEQFF

d_gene: TRBD2
abundance: -
j_gene: TRBJ2-7
v_gene: TRBV4-2
CDR3nt: TGTGCCAGCAGCCAGACTAGCGGCAGCTCCTACGAGCAGTACTTC
CDR3aa: CASSQTSGSSYEQYF

d_gene: -
abundance: few
j_gene: TRBJ2-1
v_gene: TRBV2
CDR3nt: TGTGCCAGCATCTGGACTGTCTACAATGAGCAGTTCTTC
CDR3aa: CASIWTVYNEQFF

d_gene: TRBD2
abundance: -
j_gene: TRBJ2-1
v_gene: TRBV11-2
CDR3nt: TGTGCCAGCAACCCGGGGACTAGCGGGCCAAATGAGCAGTTCTTC
CDR3aa: CASNPGTSGPNEQFF

d_gene: -
abundance: -
j_gene: TRBJ2-5
v_gene: TRBV7-3
CDR3nt: TGTGCCAGCAGCCTCAATCTTGGGGGGTCAGAGACCCAGTACTTC
CDR3aa: CASSLNLGGSETQYF

d_gene: -
abundance: -
j_gene: TRBJ2-7
v_gene: TRBV4-1
CDR3nt: TGCGCCAGCAGCCAAGACCATCCTAAATACGAGCAGTACTTC
CDR3aa: CASSQDHPKYEQYF

d_gene: TRBD1
abundance: -
j_gene: TRBJ2-1
v_gene: TRBV10-1
CDR3nt: TGCGCCAGCAGTGATCCAGGGGGCAATGAGCAGTTCTTC
CDR3aa: CASSDPGGNEQFF

d_gene: -
abundance: -
j_gene: TRBJ2-3
v_gene: TRBV7-5
CDR3nt: TGTGCCAGAAGCGTAGCGGAGCAGAACACAGATACGCAGTATTTT
CDR3aa: CARSVAEQNTDTQYF

d_gene: TRBD2
abundance: -
j_gene: TRBJ2-1
v_gene: TRBV15
CDR3nt: TGTGCCACGGCTACTAGCGGGAGGGCCAGTTACAATGAGCAGTTCTTC
CDR3aa: CATATSGRASYNEQFF

d_gene: TRBD1
abundance: -
j_gene: TRBJ1-1
v_gene: TRBV19
CDR3nt: TGTGCCAGTGTGAGGCCCACTCAGGGGGCAGTGAACACTGAAGCTTTCTTT
CDR3aa: CASVRPTQGAVNTEAFF

d_gene: TRBD1
abundance: -
j_gene: TRBJ1-2
v_gene: TRBV5-1
CDR3nt: TGCGCCAGCAGCTTGGAGGGGGCAAGGAACTATGGCTACACCTTC
CDR3aa: CASSLEGARNYGYTF

d_gene: -
abundance: -
j_gene: TRBJ1-2
v_gene: TRBV12-3/TRBV12-4
CDR3nt: TGTGCCAGCAAACAGGGCCATGGCTACACCTTC
CDR3aa: CASKQGHGYTF

d_gene: -
abundance: -
j_gene: TRBJ2-1
v_gene: TRBV4-1
CDR3nt: TGCGCCAGCAGGGCAGGGTACAATGAGCAGTTCTTC
CDR3aa: CASRAGYNEQFF

d_gene: -
abundance: -
j_gene: TRBJ2-7
v_gene: TRBV4-1
CDR3nt: TGCGCCAGCAGCCAAGATTGGACAGTTTCCTACGAGCAGTACTTC
CDR3aa: CASSQDWTVSYEQYF

d_gene: TRBD2
abundance: -
j_gene: TRBJ2-7
v_gene: TRBV24-1
CDR3nt: TGTGCCACCAGTGACCGTAGCGGGAGTCGGGACGAGCAGTACTTC
CDR3aa: CATSDRSGSRDEQYF

d_gene: TRBD1
abundance: -
j_gene: TRBJ1-1
v_gene: TRBV7-8
CDR3nt: TGTGCCAGCAGCTTAGGGGCCCAGGGGGCGGTCAGCCCTGAAGCTTTCTTT
CDR3aa: CASSLGAQGAVSPEAFF

d_gene: -
abundance: -
j_gene: TRBJ1-1
v_gene: TRBV3-1/TRBV3-2
CDR3nt: TGTGCCAGCAGCCAAGGGTCGCTCACTGCTTTCTTT
CDR3aa: CASSQGSLTAFF

d_gene: TRBD2
abundance: -
j_gene: TRBJ2-7
v_gene: TRBV7-8
CDR3nt: TGTGCCAGCAGCTTAATTGGAGCGGGAGCCACCTACGAGCAGTACTTC
CDR3aa: CASSLIGAGATYEQYF